This T cell receptor (beta chain) came from a study of blood T cell repertoires in COVID-19. The wider study: The United States, Italy and Spain supplied acute and convalescent COVID-19 samples. Sources were T cells, B-cell-depleted T cells, or PBMCs; the material itself was cDNA or gDNA.

The germline V gene has CDR1 SGHRS and CDR2 YFSETQ. The CDR3 is 16 amino acids. Trimming pared 3 bases from V and 0 bases from J, leaving 14 bases between. Original analysis: Amplification of reference gene primers provided the estimated nucleated cell counts. Some clones are missing from TCRdb's copy, which holds only in-frame ones; the method was immunoSEQ multiplex PCR. V and J calls and clone size follow that table, whereas D and trimming were derived from the DNA. The sample includes about 140,000 clones, roughly four fifths of them seen just once. Sequencing input: peripheral blood. This clonotype was obtained from a human donor in a cohort sampled during active COVID-19. The genes are TRBV5-1 and TRBJ2-3; D perhaps matches TRBD2 (5 bases). The CDR3 nucleotides are TGCGCCAGCAGCTGGTCCATGGACTCTAGCACAGATACGCAGTATTTT. Its translation is CASSWSMDSSTDTQYF.